A few counts support the clone carrying this TCR beta chain. This sample is drawn from a study of blood T cell repertoires in COVID-19. Study-level background: The United States, Italy and Spain supplied acute and convalescent COVID-19 samples. In each case, the material was cDNA or gDNA derived from T cells, B-cell-depleted T cells, or PBMCs.

As processed by the authors: Reference gene primer amplification gave estimated nucleated cell counts. Profiling relied on immunoSEQ multiplex PCR, and the TCRdb table lists in-frame clones only, not all of them. The DNA was the basis for D and trimming; V, J and clone size are from that table. This sample carries some 180,000 clones, about 80% of them seen once, and the ten largest clones take about 6.3%. V was shortened by 1 base and J by 0 bases, with 5 bases between the two germline ends. CDR1 is SGHRS, CDR2 YFSETQ, per germline. The CDR3 is made up of 15 amino acids. The chain links TRBV5-1 to TRBJ2-6, with D uncertain. The sequence was obtained from a man between 60 and 75 years old with acute or convalescent COVID-19. The sample comprised peripheral blood. CDR3 amino acids: CASSLILSGANVLTF. CDR3 in DNA: TGCGCCAGCAGCTTGATCCTCTCTGGGGCCAACGTCCTGACTTTC.